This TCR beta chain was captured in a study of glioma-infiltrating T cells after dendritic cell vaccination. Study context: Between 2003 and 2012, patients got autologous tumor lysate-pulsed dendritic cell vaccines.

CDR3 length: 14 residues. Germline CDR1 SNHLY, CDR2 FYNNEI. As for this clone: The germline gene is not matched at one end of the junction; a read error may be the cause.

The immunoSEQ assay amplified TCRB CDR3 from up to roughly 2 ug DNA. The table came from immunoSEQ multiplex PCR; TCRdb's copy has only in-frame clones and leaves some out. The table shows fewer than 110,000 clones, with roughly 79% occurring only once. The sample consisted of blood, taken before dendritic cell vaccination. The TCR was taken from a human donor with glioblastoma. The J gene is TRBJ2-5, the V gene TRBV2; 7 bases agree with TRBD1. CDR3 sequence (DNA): TGTGCCAGCAGGGAAGACAGGGACCAAGAGACCCAGTACTTC. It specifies CASREDRDQETQYF.